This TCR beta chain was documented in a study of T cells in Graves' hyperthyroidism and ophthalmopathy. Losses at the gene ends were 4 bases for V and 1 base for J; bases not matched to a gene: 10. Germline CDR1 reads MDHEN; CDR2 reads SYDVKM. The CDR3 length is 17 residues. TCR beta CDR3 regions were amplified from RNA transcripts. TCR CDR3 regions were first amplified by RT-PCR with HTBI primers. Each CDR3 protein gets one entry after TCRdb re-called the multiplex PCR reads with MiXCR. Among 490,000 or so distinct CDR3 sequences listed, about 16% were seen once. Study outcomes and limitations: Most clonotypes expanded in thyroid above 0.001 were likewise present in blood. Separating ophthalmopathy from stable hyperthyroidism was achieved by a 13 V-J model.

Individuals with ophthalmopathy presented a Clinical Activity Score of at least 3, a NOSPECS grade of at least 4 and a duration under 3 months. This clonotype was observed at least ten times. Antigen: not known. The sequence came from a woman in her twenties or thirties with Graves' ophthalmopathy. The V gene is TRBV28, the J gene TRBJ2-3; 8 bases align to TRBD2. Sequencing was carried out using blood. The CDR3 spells CASSSYPKTSGTDTQYF. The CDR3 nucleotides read TGTGCCAGCAGTTCCTATCCGAAGACTAGCGGCACAGATACGCAGTATTTT.